The source of this T cell receptor (beta chain) is a study of shared clonotypes between healthy human individuals. The V gene lost 5 bases and the J gene lost 2 bases, with 13 bases spanning the gap. The length of the CDR3 is 15 residues. Germline V gene sequence: CDR1 SEHNR, CDR2 FQNEAQ (reference sequence). Naivety among CD8 cells was defined by CD45RO negativity and positive CCR7 selection, thereby excluding terminally differentiated effector memory CD45RA+ cells. Worth noting for this clone: Its specificity is not known.

Investigators spread the genomic DNA of each subset evenly over several immunoSEQ plates. Profiled with immunoSEQ multiplex PCR; TCRdb holds only in-frame clones, not every one. The sample consists of around 2.1 million clones, 90% to 95% of them appearing once. Study-level results: Blood was the only sampled material, and tissue repertoires likely differ. Estimated richness values were generally larger in naive subsets than in memory subsets.

Material: naive CD8+ T cells from PBMCs. V is TRBV7-9 and J is TRBJ1-5; tentatively, D is TRBD1 (5 bases). This clonotype was sampled from a man aged 18 to 29 in good health. Some clones in this sample may be carry-over from other donors' samples. The CDR3 DNA reads as TGTGCCAGCAGCCCGGACACCTCTCGCAATCAGCCCCAGCATTTT. Its translation: CASSPDTSRNQPQHF.